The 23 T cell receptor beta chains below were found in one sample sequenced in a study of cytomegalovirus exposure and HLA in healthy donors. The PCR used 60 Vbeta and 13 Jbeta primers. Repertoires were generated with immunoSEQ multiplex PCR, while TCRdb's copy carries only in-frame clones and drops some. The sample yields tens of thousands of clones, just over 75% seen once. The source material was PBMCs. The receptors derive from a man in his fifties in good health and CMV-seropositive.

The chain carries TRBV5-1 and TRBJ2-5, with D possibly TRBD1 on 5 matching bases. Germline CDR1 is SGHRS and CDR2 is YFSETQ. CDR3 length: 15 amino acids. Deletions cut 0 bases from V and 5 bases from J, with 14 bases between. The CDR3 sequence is CASSLDTDSPETQYF. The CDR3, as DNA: TGCGCCAGCAGCTTGGACACCGACAGCCCCGAGACCCAGTACTTC.

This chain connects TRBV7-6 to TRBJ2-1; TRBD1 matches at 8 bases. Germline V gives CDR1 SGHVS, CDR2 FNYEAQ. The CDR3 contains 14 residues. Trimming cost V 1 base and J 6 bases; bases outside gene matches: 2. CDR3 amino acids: CASSLGTGSNEQFF. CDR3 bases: TGTGCCAGCAGCTTAGGGACAGGGAGCAATGAGCAGTTCTTC.

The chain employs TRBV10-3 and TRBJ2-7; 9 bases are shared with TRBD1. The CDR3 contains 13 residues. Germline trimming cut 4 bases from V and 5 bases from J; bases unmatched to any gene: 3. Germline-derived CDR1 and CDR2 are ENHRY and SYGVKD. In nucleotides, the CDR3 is TGTGCCATCAGTGCACAGGGGGCCAACGAGCAGTACTTC. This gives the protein CAISAQGANEQYF.

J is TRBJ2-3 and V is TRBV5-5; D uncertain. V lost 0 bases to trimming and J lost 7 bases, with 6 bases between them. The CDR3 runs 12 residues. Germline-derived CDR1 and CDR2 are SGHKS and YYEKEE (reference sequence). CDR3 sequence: CASSLVVYTQYF. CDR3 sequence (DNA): TGTGCCAGCAGCTTGGTAGTTTATACGCAGTATTTT. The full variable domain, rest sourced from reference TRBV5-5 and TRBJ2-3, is DAGVTQSPTHLIKTRGQQVTLRCSPISGHKSVSWYQQVLGQGPQFIFQYYEKEERGRGNFPDRFSARQFPNYSSELNVNALLLGDSALYLCASSLVVYTQYFGPGTRLTVL.

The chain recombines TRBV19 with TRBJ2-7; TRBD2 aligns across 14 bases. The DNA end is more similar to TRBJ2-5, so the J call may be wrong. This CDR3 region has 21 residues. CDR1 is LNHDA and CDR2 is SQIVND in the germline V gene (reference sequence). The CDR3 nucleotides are TGTGCCAGTAGTATAGAGGGGTTCGGGACTAGCGGGAGTGGGTACCAAGAGACCCAGTACTTC. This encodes CASSIEGFGTSGSGYQETQYF.

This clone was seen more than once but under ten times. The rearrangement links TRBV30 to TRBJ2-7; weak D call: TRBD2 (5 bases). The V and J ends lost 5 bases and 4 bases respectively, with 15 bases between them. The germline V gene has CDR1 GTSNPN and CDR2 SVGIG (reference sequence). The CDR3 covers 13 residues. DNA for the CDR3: TGTGCCTGGCAAATAGGGAGTGGATACGAGCAGTACTTC. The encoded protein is CAWQIGSGYEQYF.

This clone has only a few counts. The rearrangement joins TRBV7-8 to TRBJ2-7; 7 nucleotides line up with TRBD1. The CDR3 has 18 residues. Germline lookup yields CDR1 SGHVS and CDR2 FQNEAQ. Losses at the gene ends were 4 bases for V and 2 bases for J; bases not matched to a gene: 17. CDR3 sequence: CASSSAPPDRVIPYEQYF. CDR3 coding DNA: TGTGCCAGCAGCTCCGCCCCCCCTGACAGGGTAATTCCCTACGAGCAGTACTTC.

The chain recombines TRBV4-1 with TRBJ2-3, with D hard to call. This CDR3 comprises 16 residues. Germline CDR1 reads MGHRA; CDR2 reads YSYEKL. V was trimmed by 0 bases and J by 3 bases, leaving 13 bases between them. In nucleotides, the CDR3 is TGCGCCAGCAGCCAAGATCCGAACCCAGTTACAGATACGCAGTATTTT. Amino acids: CASSQDPNPVTDTQYF.

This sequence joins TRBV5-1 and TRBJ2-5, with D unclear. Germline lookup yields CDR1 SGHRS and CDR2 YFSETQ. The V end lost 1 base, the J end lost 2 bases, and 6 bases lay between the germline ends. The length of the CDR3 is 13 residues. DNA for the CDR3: TGCGCCAGCAGCTTGTACTATCAAGAGACCCAGTACTTC. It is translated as CASSLYYQETQYF.

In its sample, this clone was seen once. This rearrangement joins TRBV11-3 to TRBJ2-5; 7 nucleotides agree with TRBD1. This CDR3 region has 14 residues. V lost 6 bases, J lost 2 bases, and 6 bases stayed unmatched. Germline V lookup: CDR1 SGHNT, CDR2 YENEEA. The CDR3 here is CASRRDSIQETQYF. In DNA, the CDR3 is TGTGCCAGCAGACGGGACAGTATACAAGAGACCCAGTACTTC.

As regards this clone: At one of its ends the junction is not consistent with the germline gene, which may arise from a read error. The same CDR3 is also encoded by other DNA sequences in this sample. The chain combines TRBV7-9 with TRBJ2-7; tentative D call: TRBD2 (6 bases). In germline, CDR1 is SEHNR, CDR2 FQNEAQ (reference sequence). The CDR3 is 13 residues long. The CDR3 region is CSSSLRSGYEQYF. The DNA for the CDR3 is TGTTCCAGCAGCTTGCGTAGCGGCTACGAGCAGTACTTC.

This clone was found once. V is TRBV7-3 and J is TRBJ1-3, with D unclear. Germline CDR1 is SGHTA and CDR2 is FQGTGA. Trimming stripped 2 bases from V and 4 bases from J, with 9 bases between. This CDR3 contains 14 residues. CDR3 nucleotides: TGTGCCAGCAGCTTAGCCGGAGGAGGAAACACCATATATTTT. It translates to CASSLAGGGNTIYF.

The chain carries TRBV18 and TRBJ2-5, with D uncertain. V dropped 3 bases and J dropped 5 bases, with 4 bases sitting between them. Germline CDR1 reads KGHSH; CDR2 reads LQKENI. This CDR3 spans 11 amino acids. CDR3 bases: TGTGCCAGCTCACCGGAGGAGACCCAGTACTTC. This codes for CASSPEETQYF.

The CDR3 DNA reads as TGTGCCAGCAGCGAGACTAGCGGGATATACAATGAGCAGTTCTTC. The encoded protein is CASSETSGIYNEQFF. V usage is TRBV9 and J usage is TRBJ2-1; the match to TRBD2 covers 11 bases. Looked up from germline, CDR1 is SGDLS and CDR2 is YYNGEE. This CDR3 is built from 15 residues. Trimming at V came to 3 bases and at J to 4 bases, leaving 3 bases not matched to a gene.

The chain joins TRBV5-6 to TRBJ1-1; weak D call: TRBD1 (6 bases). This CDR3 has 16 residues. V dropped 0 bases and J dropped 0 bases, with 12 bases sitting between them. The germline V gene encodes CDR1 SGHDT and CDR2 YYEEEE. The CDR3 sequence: CASSLVNRAMNTEAFF. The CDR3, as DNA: TGTGCCAGCAGCTTGGTAAACAGGGCAATGAACACTGAAGCTTTCTTT.

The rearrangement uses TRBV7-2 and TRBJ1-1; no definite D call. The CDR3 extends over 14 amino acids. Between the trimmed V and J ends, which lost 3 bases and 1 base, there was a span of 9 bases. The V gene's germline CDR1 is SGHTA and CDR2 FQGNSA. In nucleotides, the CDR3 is TGTGCCAGCAGCTTCCTGGGCCAGAACACTGAAGCTTTCTTT. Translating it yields CASSFLGQNTEAFF.

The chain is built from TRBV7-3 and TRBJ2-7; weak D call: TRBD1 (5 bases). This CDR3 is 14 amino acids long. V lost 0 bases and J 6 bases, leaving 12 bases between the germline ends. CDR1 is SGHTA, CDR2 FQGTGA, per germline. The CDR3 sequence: CASSLTWQGAEQYF. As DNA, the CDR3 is TGTGCCAGCAGCTTAACTTGGCAGGGTGCCGAGCAGTACTTC. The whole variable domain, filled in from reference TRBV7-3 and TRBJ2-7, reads GAGVSQTPSNKVTEKGKYVELRCDPISGHTALYWYRQSLGQGPEFLIYFQGTGAADDSGLPNDRFFAVRPEGSVSTLKIQRTERGDSAVYLCASSLTWQGAEQYFGPGTRLTVT.

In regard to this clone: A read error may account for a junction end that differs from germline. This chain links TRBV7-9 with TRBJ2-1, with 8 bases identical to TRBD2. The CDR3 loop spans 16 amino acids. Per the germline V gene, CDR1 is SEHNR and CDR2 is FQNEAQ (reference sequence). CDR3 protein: CSSSLARGGYRNEQFF. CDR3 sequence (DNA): TGTTCCAGCAGCTTAGCTCGGGGGGGCTACCGGAATGAGCAGTTCTTC.

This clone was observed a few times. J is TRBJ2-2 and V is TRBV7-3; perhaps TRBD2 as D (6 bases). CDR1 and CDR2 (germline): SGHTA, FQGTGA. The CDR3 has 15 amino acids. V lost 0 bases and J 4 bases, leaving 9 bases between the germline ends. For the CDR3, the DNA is TGTGCCAGCAGCTTAACTGCGGGACTCACCGGGGAGCTGTTTTTT. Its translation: CASSLTAGLTGELFF. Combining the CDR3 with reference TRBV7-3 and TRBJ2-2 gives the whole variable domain GAGVSQTPSNKVTEKGKYVELRCDPISGHTALYWYRQSLGQGPEFLIYFQGTGAADDSGLPNDRFFAVRPEGSVSTLKIQRTERGDSAVYLCASSLTAGLTGELFFGEGSRLTVL.

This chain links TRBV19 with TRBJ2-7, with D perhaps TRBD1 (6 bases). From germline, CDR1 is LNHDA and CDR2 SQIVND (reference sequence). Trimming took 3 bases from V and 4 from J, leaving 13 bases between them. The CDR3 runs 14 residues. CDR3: CASSIGPGDYEQYF. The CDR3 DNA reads TGTGCCAGTAGTATCGGGCCAGGGGATTACGAGCAGTACTTC.

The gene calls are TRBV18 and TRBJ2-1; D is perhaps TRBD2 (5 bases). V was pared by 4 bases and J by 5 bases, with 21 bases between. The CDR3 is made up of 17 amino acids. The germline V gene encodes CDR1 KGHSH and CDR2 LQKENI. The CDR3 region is CASSLSRLIQQDNEQFF. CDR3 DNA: TGTGCCAGCTCACTCTCCCGACTAATACAACAAGACAATGAGCAGTTCTTC. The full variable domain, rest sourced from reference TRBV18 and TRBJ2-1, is NAGVMQNPRHLVRRRGQEARLRCSPMKGHSHVYWYRQLPEEGLKFMVYLQKENIIDESGMPKERFSAEFPKEGPSILRIQQVVRGDSAAYFCASSLSRLIQQDNEQFFGPGTRLTVL.

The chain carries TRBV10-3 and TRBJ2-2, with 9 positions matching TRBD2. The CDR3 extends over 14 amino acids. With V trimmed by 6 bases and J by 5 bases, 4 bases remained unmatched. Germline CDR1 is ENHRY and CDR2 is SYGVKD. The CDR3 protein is CAIRLTSGTGELFF. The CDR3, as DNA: TGTGCCATCAGGCTTACTAGCGGGACCGGGGAGCTGTTTTTT.

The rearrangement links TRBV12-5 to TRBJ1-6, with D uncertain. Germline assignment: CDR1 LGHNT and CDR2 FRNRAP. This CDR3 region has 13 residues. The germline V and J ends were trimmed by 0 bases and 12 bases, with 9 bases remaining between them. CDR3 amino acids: CASGLVLGLPLHF. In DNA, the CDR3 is TGTGCTAGTGGTTTGGTACTCGGTTTACCCCTCCACTTT.